This TCR beta chain comes out of a study of CD8 T cells in Susac syndrome. Trimming pared 8 bases from V and 0 bases from J, leaving 5 bases between. Germline assignment: CDR1 LNHDA and CDR2 SQIVND (reference sequence). This CDR3 contains 12 residues. Broader study findings: The study's TCR sequencing and HLA analysis drew on a certain number of individuals. That number was acknowledged as relatively small.

When the RNA was reverse transcribed, random hexamers were used with an input of roughly 0.45 to 1 ug. Multiplex immunoSEQ PCR targeted 54 Vbeta and 13 Jbeta TCR beta segments. MiXCR, applied by TCRdb to the immunoSEQ multiplex PCR reads, yields one record per CDR3 protein. The sample yields roughly 190,000 distinct CDR3 sequences, approximately 96% seen once. To note about this clonotype: The antigen is undetermined.

Patients with Susac syndrome met diagnostic criteria that were recently defined for definite or probable disease. The gene calls are TRBV19 and TRBJ1-3; D is ambiguous. Material for sequencing was CD4+ T cells from PBMCs. This TCR was recovered from a human donor with Susac syndrome. The CDR3, as DNA: TGTGCCAGTGAGGCCTCTGGAAACACCATATATTTT. Residues: CASEASGNTIYF. The entire variable domain, with the rest obtained from reference TRBV19 and TRBJ1-3, is as follows: DGGITQSPKYLFRKEGQNVTLSCEQNLNHDAMYWYRQDPGQGLRLIYYSQIVNDFQKGDIAEGYSVSREKKESFPLTVTSAQKNPTAFYLCASEASGNTIYFGEGSWLTVV.